This TCR beta chain was sequenced during a study of tissue T cells after allogeneic stem cell transplantation. This clone was observed a handful of times. Per the germline V gene, CDR1 is GTSNPN and CDR2 is SVGIG (reference sequence). With V trimmed by 0 bases and J by 5 bases, 9 bases remained unmatched. The CDR3 is made up of 15 amino acids. Data came from immunoSEQ multiplex PCR; TCRdb stores just in-frame clones and leaves some out. The sample contains over 5,000 clones, 69% of which appear only once. This receptor was taken from a woman between 18 and 55 years old with breast cancer. Sequenced material: tissue from the stomach, taken at autopsy. The V call is TRBV30, the J call TRBJ2-5; 7 nucleotides line up with TRBD1. In DNA, the CDR3 is TGTGCCTGGAGTGTACGTCGGGACAGTTTGGAGACCCAGTACTTC. It codes for CAWSVRRDSLETQYF.